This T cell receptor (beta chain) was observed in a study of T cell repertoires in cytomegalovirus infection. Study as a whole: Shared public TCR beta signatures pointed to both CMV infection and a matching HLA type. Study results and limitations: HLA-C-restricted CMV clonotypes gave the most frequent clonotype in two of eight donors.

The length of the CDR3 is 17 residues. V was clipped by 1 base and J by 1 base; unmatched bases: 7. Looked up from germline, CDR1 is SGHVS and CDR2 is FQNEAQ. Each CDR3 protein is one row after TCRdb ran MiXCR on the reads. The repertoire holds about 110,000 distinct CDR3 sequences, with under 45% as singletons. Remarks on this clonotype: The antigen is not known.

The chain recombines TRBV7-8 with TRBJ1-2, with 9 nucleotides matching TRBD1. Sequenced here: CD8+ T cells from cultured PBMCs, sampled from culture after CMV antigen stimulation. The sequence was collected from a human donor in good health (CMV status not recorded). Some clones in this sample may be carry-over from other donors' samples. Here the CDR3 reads CASSLGTGAFRNYGYTF. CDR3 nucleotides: TGTGCCAGCAGCTTAGGGACAGGGGCCTTTCGTAACTATGGCTACACCTTC.